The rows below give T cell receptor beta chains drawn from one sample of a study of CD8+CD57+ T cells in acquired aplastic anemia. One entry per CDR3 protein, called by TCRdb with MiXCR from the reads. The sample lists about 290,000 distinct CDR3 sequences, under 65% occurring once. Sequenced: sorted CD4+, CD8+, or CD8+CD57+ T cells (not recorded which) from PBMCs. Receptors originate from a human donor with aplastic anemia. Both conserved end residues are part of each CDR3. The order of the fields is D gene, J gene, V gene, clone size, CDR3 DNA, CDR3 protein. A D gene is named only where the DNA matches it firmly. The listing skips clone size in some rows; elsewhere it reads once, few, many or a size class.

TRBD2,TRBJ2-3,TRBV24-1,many,TGTGCCACCAGTGAGTCGGGGGGAATCACAGATACGCAGTATTTT,CATSESGGITDTQYF
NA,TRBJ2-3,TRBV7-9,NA,TGTGCCGGCCGTAGCACAGATACGCAGTATTTT,CAGRSTDTQYF
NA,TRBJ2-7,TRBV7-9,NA,TGTGCCAGCAGCCATCGATCCGGGACGGCAGGCTACGAGCAGTACTTC,CASSHRSGTAGYEQYF
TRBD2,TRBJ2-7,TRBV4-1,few,TGCGCCAGCAGCCAAGCAGCAACAGCGGGGGCCGGGTACGAGCAGTACTTC,CASSQAATAGAGYEQYF
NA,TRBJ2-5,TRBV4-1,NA,TGCGTCAGCAGCCAATGGAGGACGGAGACCCAGTACTTC,CVSSQWRTETQYF
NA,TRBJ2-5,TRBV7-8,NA,TGTGCCAGCAGTCCCCGCAGGGGCCAAGGGACCCAGTGCTTC,CASSPRRGQGTQCF
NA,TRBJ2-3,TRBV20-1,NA,TGCAGTGCTAGTGGTGTGAGAAGCACAGATACGCAGTATTTT,CSASGVRSTDTQYF
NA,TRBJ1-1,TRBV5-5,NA,TGCGCCAGCAGCCAAGATTTGTCCGGGAACACTGAAGCTTTCTTT,CASSQDLSGNTEAFF
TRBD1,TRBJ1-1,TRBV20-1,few,TGCAGTGCTCCAGGGGGACAGGTCATCACTGAAGCTTTCTTT,CSAPGGQVITEAFF
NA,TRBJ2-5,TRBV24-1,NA,TGTGCCACCAGTGATTTGGGCAGCGAAGAGACCCAGTACTTC,CATSDLGSEETQYF
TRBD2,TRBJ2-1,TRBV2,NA,TGTGCCAGCAGGGGGACTAGCGGAGCCGGATACAATGAGCAGTTCTTC,CASRGTSGAGYNEQFF
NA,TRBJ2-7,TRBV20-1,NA,TGCAGTGCGGCGCCTGGGCTTGGGGAGCAGTACTTC,CSAAPGLGEQYF
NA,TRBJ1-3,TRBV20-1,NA,TGCAGTGCTAGACGACCCTCTGGAAACACCATATATTTT,CSARRPSGNTIYF
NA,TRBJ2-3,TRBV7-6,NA,TGTGCCAGCAGCTTAGGAGTTAGCCGTAGCACAGATACGCAGTATTTT,CASSLGVSRSTDTQYF
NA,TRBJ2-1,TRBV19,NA,TGTGCCAGTAGTAAAGGATTTGAGCAGTTCTTC,CASSKGFEQFF
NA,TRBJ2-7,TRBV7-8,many,TGTGCCAGCAGCGGAGAGGGGGGGGACCTGGAGCAGTACTTC,CASSGEGGDLEQYF
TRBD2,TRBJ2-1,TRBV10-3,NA,TGTGCCACCTCCCCGGCCCTAGCGGGAGGTCCCTACAATGAGCAGTTCTTC,CATSPALAGGPYNEQFF
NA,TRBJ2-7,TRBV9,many,TGTGCCAGCAGCGTAACCGGGGACCACACCTACGAGCAGTACTTC,CASSVTGDHTYEQYF
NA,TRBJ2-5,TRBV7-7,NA,TGTGCCAGCAGCTTAGGTACAGGCTCCGGGGAGACCCAGTACTTC,CASSLGTGSGETQYF
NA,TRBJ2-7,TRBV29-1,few,TGCAGCGTTGAACTAGTCTTGGGTGAGCAGTACTTC,CSVELVLGEQYF
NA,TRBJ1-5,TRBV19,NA,TGTGCCAGTAGTATCGGGGGGCCCCAGCATTTT,CASSIGGPQHF
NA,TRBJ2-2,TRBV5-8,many,TGTGCCAGCAGCTCGACAGGAGCGAACACCGGGGAGCTGTTTTTT,CASSSTGANTGELFF
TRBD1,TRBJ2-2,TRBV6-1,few,TGTGCCAGCAGTGCGACCCTTACAGGGGACACCGGGGAGCTGTTTTTT,CASSATLTGDTGELFF
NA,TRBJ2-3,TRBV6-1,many,TGTGCCAGCAGTACCCAACCGGGAAGAAGGCCAGATACGCAGTATTTT,CASSTQPGRRPDTQYF
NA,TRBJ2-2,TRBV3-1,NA,TGTGCCAGCAGCACGCTCGTACCGAACACCGGGGAGCTGTTTTTT,CASSTLVPNTGELFF
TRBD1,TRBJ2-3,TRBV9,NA,TGTGCCAGCAGCGTCTCACTCGTGGGGACAGGGGGTAGAGGTACGCAGTATTTT,CASSVSLVGTGGRGTQYF
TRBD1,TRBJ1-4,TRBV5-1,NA,TGCGCCAGCAGCTCACAGGGGGAAGGTGAAAAACTGTTTTTT,CASSSQGEGEKLFF
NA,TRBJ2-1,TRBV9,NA,TGTGCCAGCAGCGTAGAGAGCTCCTACAATGAGCAGTTCTTC,CASSVESSYNEQFF
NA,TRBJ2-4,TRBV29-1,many,TGCAGCGCCGCGGAACGGAATGACATTCAGTACTTC,CSAAERNDIQYF
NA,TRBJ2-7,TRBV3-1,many,TGTGCCAGCCGCCGGGACGGTTCCTACGAGCAGTACTTC,CASRRDGSYEQYF
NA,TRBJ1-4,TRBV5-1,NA,TGCGCCAGCAGCAGGGTAACTAATGAAAAACTGTTTTTT,CASSRVTNEKLFF
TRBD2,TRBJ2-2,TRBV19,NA,TGTGCCAGTAGTGTACTAGCGGGGAGGGGAACCGGGGAGCTGTTTTTT,CASSVLAGRGTGELFF
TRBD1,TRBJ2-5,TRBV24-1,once,TGTGCCACCAGTGATATTGGGACAGGGAACCAAGAGACCCAGTACTTC,CATSDIGTGNQETQYF
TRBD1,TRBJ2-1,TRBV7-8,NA,TGTGCCAGCAGCTTAGCCTCCCGACGGACAGGGAACGAGCAGTTCTTC,CASSLASRRTGNEQFF
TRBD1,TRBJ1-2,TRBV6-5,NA,TGTGCCAGCACCCGGACAGGGCGGGCTAACTATGGCTACACCTTC,CASTRTGRANYGYTF
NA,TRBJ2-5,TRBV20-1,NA,TGCAGTGCCCTAGGGGGGGAAGAGACCCAGTACTTC,CSALGGEETQYF
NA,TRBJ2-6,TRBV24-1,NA,TGTGCCACCAGTTCCACCGGGGGCCCCGGGGCCAACGTCCTGACTTTC,CATSSTGGPGANVLTF
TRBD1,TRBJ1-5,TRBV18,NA,TGTGCCAGCTCACCACCCGGGACAGGGATGGGGAATCAGCCCCAGCATTTT,CASSPPGTGMGNQPQHF
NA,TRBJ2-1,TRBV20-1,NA,TGCAGTGCTAGTGAGGTGGGTCAGTACAATGAGCAGTTCTTC,CSASEVGQYNEQFF
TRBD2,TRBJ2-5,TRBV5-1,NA,TGCGCCAGCAGCACGGGACTAGCGGGGCAAGAGACCCAGTACTTC,CASSTGLAGQETQYF
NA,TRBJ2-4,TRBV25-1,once,TGTGCTAGCAGTGAATCGGGGAATAGGGCCAAAAACATTCAGTACTTC,CASSESGNRAKNIQYF
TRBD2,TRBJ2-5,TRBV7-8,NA,TGTGCCAGCAGCGCCGGAACTAGCGGGGGGCCTCAAGAGACCCAGTACTTC,CASSAGTSGGPQETQYF
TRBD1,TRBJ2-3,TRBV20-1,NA,TGCAGTGCTAGAGCAACGACAGGGGAAGATACGCAGTATTTT,CSARATTGEDTQYF